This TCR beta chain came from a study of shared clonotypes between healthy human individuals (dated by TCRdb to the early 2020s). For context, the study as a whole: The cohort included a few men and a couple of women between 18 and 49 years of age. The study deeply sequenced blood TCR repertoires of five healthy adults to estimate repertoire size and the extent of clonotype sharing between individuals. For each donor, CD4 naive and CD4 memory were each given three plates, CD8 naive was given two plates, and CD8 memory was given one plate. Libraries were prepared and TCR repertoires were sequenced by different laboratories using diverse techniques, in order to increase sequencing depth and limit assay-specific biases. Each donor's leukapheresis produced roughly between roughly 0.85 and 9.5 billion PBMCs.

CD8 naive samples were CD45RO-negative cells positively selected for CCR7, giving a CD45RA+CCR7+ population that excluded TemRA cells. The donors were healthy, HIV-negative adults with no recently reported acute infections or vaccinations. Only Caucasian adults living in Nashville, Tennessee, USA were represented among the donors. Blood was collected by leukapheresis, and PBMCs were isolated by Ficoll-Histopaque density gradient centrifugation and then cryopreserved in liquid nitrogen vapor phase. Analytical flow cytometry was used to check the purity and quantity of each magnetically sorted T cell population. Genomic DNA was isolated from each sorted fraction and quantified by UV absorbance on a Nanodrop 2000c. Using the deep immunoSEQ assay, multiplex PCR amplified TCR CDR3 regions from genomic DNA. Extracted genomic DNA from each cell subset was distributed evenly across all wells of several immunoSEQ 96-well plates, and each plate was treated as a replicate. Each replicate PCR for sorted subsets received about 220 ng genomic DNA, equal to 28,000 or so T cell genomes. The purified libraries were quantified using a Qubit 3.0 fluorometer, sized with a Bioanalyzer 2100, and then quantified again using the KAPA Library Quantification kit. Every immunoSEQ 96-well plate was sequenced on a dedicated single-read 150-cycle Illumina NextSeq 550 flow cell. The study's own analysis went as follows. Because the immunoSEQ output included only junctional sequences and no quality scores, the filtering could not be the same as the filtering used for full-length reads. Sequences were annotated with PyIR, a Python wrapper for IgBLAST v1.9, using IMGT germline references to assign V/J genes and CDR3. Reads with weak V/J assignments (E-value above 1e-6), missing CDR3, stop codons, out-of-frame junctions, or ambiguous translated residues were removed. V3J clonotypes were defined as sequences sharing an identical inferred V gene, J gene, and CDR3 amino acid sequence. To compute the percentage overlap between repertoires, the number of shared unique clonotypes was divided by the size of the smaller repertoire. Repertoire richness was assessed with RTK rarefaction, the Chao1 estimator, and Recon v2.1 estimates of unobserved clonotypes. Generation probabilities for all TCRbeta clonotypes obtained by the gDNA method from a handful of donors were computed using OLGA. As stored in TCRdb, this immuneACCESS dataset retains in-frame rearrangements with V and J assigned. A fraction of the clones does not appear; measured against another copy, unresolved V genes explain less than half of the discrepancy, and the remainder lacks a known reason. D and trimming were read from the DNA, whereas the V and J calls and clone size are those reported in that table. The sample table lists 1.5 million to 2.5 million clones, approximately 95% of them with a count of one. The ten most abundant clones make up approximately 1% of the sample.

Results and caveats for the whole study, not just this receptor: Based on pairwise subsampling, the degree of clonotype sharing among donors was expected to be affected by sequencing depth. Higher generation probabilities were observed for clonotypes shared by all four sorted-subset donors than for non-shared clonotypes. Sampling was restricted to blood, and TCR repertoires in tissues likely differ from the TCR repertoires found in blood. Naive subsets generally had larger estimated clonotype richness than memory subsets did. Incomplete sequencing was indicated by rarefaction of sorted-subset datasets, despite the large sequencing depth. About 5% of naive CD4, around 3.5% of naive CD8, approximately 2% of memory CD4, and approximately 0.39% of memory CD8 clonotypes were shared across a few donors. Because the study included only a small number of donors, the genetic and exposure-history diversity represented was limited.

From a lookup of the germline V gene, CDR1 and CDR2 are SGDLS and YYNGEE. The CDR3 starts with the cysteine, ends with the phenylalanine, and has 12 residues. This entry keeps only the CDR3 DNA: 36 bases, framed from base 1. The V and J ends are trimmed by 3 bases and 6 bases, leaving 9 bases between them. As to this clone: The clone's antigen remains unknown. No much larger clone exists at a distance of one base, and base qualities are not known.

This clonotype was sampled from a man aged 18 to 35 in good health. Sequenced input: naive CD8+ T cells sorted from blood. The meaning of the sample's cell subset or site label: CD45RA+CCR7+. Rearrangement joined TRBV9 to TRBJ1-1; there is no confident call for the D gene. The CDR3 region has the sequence CASSALTSEAFF. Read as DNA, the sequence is TGTGCCAGCAGCGCGTTGACCTCTGAAGCTTTCTTT.